This TCR beta chain comes out of a study of glioma-infiltrating T cells after dendritic cell vaccination. Across the whole study: Samples are from glioblastoma patients in Phase I and II dendritic cell vaccine trials.

The CDR3 sequence is 17 residues long. Trimming removed 3 bases from V and 0 bases from J, with 16 bases in between. The germline V gene encodes CDR1 SGHKS and CDR2 YYEKEE (reference sequence). This clone was picked up one time. Primers: 60 V beta forward and 13 J beta reverse. Sequenced by immunoSEQ multiplex PCR; TCRdb stores in-frame clones only, minus some. The table has roughly 68,000 clones, around four fifths seen once. Only patients with spare fresh-frozen tumor and over two years of follow-up were included. The material sequenced was blood, taken before dendritic cell vaccination. The chain combines TRBV5-5 with TRBJ1-3; possibly TRBD1 for D (6 bases). This receptor was identified in a human donor with glioblastoma. CDR3 sequence: CASSSRQDPGSGNTIYF. The CDR3 bases are TGTGCCAGCAGCTCCAGACAGGACCCCGGCTCTGGAAACACCATATATTTT.